The 21 T cell receptor beta chains below were found in one sample sequenced in a study of type 1 and type 2 diabetes patients. The PCR template was genomic DNA. The TCR beta CDR3 region was amplified using 30 forward and 13 reverse primers. TCRdb re-called the multiplex PCR reads with MiXCR, one entry per CDR3 protein. The table has about 290,000 distinct CDR3 sequences, approximately 50% seen once. Sequenced: peripheral blood mononuclear cells (PBMCs). Every receptor here comes from a man aged 18 to 30 with type 2 diabetes.

The chain is built from TRBV25-1 and TRBJ1-3; D not certain. Germline V CDR1 and CDR2: MGHDK, SYGVNS. There are 13 residues in the CDR3. V was cut by 4 bases and J by 8 bases, with 12 bases left in between. CDR3 loop: CASSAGVSHTIYF. DNA of the CDR3: TGTGCCAGCAGTGCGGGTGTATCCCACACCATATATTTT.

In this sample, this clonotype turned up a few times. This chain connects TRBV2 to TRBJ2-7; D call uncertain. This CDR3 spans 12 amino acids. With 7 bases removed from V and 3 bases from J, the gap between germline ends came to 10 bases. The germline gives CDR1 SNHLY, CDR2 FYNNEI. In nucleotides, the CDR3 is TGTGCCAGCACCGTGGACGGCTACGAGCAGTACTTC. It translates to CASTVDGYEQYF. Drawing the rest from reference TRBV2 and TRBJ2-7, the complete variable domain is EPEVTQTPSHQVTQMGQEVILRCVPISNHLYFYWYRQILGQKVEFLVSFYNNEISEKSEIFDDQFSVERPDGSNFTLKIRSTKLEDSAMYFCASTVDGYEQYFGPGTRLTVT.

The V gene is TRBV20-1, the J gene TRBJ2-5; TRBD2 matches at 12 bases. CDR1 and CDR2 (germline): DFQATT, SNEGSKA (reference sequence). Germline trimming cut 5 bases from V and 2 bases from J; bases unmatched to any gene: 12. This CDR3 is built from 17 residues. The CDR3 region has the DNA TGCAGTGCTCCCCTTACTAGCGGGGGGCATCCACAAGAGACCCAGTACTTC. Its translation is CSAPLTSGGHPQETQYF.

V usage is TRBV2 and J usage is TRBJ2-2; 8 positions agree with TRBD1. Trimming cost V 0 bases and J 6 bases; bases outside gene matches: 9. CDR1 and CDR2 (germline): SNHLY, FYNNEI. The CDR3 loop spans 17 amino acids. The CDR3 loop is CASSEAGGQGSPGELFF. In DNA, the CDR3 is TGTGCCAGCAGTGAAGCGGGAGGACAGGGCTCCCCCGGGGAGCTGTTTTTT.

V and J are TRBV7-2 and TRBJ2-3; TRBD1 or TRBD2 may be the D gene (6 bases each). V gave up 1 base and J gave up 3 bases, with 17 bases separating them. CDR1 is SGHTA and CDR2 is FQGNSA in the germline V gene. The CDR3 runs to 17 residues. The CDR3 sequence: CASSLGPGRGGTDTQYF. The CDR3, as DNA: TGTGCCAGCAGCTTAGGTCCAGGGAGAGGGGGGACAGATACGCAGTATTTT.

CDR3 in amino acids: CASSQGDGQGVYEQYF. The CDR3 bases are TGTGCCAGCAGCCAGGGGGATGGGCAGGGGGTGTACGAGCAGTACTTC. The chain employs TRBV4-2 and TRBJ2-7; TRBD1 matches at 7 bases. The CDR3 covers 16 residues. The V gene's germline CDR1 is LGHNA and CDR2 YNFKEQ. Trimming removed 3 bases from V and 4 bases from J; junction bases left unmatched: 12.

This clonotype was seen a few times. This sequence joins TRBV29-1 and TRBJ2-7; maybe TRBD1 (6 bases). The CDR3 totals 14 residues. Germline V gene data show CDR1 as SQVTM and CDR2 as ANQGSEA. Trimming pared 0 bases from V and 3 bases from J, leaving 12 bases between. CDR3 coding DNA: TGCAGCGTTGAAGACGACCTCAGGGGCTACGAGCAGTACTTC. This gives the protein CSVEDDLRGYEQYF.

The V call is TRBV14, the J call TRBJ2-2; D perhaps matches TRBD2 (5 bases). CDR1 is SGHDN, CDR2 FVKESK, per germline. The CDR3 spans 17 residues. Trimming stripped 9 bases from V and 3 bases from J, with 23 bases between. The CDR3 bases are TGTGCCAGTAGTGCCACCCGAGGGAGATTCTACACCGGGGAGCTGTTTTTT. This encodes CASSATRGRFYTGELFF.

The rearrangement uses TRBV14 and TRBJ2-1; TRBD2 matches 13 bases. After removal of 3 bases from V and 16 bases from J, the junction contained 15 bases not matched to a gene. Germline V lookup: CDR1 SGHDN, CDR2 FVKESK. This CDR3 contains 16 residues. CDR3 sequence: CASSQYGTSGIDTQFF. The CDR3 DNA reads TGTGCCAGCAGCCAGTACGGGACTAGCGGGATCGATACCCAATTCTTC.

The sample holds one count of this clonotype. V gene TRBV4-1 combines with J gene TRBJ2-5; the match to TRBD1 covers 12 bases. CDR1 is MGHRA, CDR2 YSYEKL, per germline. Unmatched junction bases numbered 10, after V lost 0 bases and J lost 5 bases. The CDR3 runs to 18 residues. The CDR3 region has the DNA TGCGCCAGCAGCCAAGACCCAGGGACAGGGGGCTCGACGGAGACCCAGTACTTC. This codes for CASSQDPGTGGSTETQYF.

The chain is built from TRBV7-3 and TRBJ1-1; D is uncertain. This CDR3 contains 13 residues. Germline V gene data show CDR1 as SGHTA and CDR2 as FQGTGA. Trimming stripped 2 bases from V and 8 bases from J, with 12 bases between. The CDR3 spells CASSLLARAEAFF. The CDR3 DNA sequence: TGTGCCAGCAGCTTACTGGCCCGGGCGGAAGCTTTCTTT.

The genes are TRBV13 and TRBJ2-1; D is unclear. The CDR3 spans 14 residues. V was shortened by 0 bases and J by 15 bases, with 18 bases between the two germline ends. CDR1 and CDR2 (germline): PRHDT, FYEKMQ (reference sequence). CDR3 in amino acids: CASSLGGRVGLLFF. The CDR3 DNA sequence: TGTGCCAGCAGCTTAGGCGGTAGAGTCGGATTGCTGTTCTTC.

The chain links TRBV2 to TRBJ2-7, with 8 bases fitting TRBD2. In germline, CDR1 is SNHLY, CDR2 FYNNEI. CDR3 length equals 17 residues. V lost 2 bases and J lost 4; bases outside the gene matches: 13. The chain's CDR3 is CASSEWFGGDRNYEQYF. In nucleotides, the CDR3 is TGTGCCAGCAGTGAATGGTTCGGGGGGGATCGCAATTACGAGCAGTACTTC.

The rearrangement uses TRBV28 and TRBJ2-3, with a weak D call TRBD2 (5 bases). The CDR3 has 17 amino acids. Germline lookup yields CDR1 MDHEN and CDR2 SYDVKM. Trimming removed 6 bases at V and 3 bases at J, with 22 bases between. CDR3 nucleotide sequence: TGTGCCAGCAGGCGTGGGGTAGCCGCGAGAGGGACAGATACGCAGTATTTT. Residues: CASRRGVAARGTDTQYF.

The chain carries TRBV10-2 and TRBJ2-1; D may be TRBD1 (6 bases). Trimming shortened V by 6 bases and J by 4 bases, and 10 bases separated the two germline ends. This CDR3 spans 13 amino acids. Germline assignment: CDR1 WSHSY and CDR2 SAAADI. The DNA of the CDR3 is TGCGCCAGCAGCGGACAGAAGTACAATGAGCAGTTCTTC. This translates into CASSGQKYNEQFF.

The V and J genes are TRBV27 and TRBJ1-2, with 11 bases lining up with TRBD1. V lost 6 bases to trimming and J lost 5 bases; unmatched junction nucleotides: 11. Germline V gene lookup returns CDR1 MNHEY and CDR2 SMNVEV (reference sequence). The CDR3 length is 16 residues. CDR3 in DNA: TGTGCCAGCAGCCGGACAGGGGGCAATGCGATATATGGCTACACCTTC. It translates to CASSRTGGNAIYGYTF.

The CDR3 DNA is TGCAGTGCTAGTAACGGGAACTACAATGAGCAGTTCTTC. Protein sequence: CSASNGNYNEQFF. The J gene is TRBJ2-1, the V gene TRBV20-1; D may be TRBD2 (5 bases). Germline V CDR1 and CDR2: DFQATT, SNEGSKA (reference sequence). Trimming took 3 bases from V and 3 from J, leaving 9 bases between them. This CDR3 spans 13 amino acids.

This clonotype was observed a handful of times. The chain has TRBV20-1 and TRBJ1-5, with D maybe TRBD1 (5 bases). The CDR3 runs to 15 residues. Trimming cost V 2 bases and J 4 bases, with 15 bases left between them. Germline loops: CDR1 DFQATT, CDR2 SNEGSKA (reference sequence). DNA of the CDR3: TGCAGTGCTAGAAAGGGGCAGGGTTGGAATCAGCCCCAGCATTTT. Translated: CSARKGQGWNQPQHF.

This chain connects TRBV2 to TRBJ2-5; the D call may be TRBD1 or TRBD2 (5 bases each). The V gene's germline CDR1 is SNHLY and CDR2 FYNNEI. The CDR3 has 13 residues. V was trimmed by 7 bases and J by 1 base, leaving 10 bases between them. CDR3 nucleotide sequence: TGTGCCAGCAACCGGGACGCCCAAGAGACCCAGTACTTC. It translates to CASNRDAQETQYF.

The chain uses TRBV27 and TRBJ1-1; tentative D call: TRBD1 (6 bases). The V end lost 5 bases, the J end lost 8 bases, and 21 bases lay between the germline ends. Per germline, CDR1 MNHEY and CDR2 SMNVEV (reference sequence). The CDR3 is made up of 15 amino acids. CDR3 DNA sequence: TGTGCCAGCAGTCCTATTGCCGGGGGGCGCTTGGAAGCTTTCTTT. The encoded protein is CASSPIAGGRLEAFF.

The chain combines TRBV29-1 with TRBJ2-7; 7 nucleotides align to TRBD2. V gave up 6 bases and J gave up 6 bases; unmatched junction bases: 11. CDR1 is SQVTM, CDR2 ANQGSEA, per germline. This CDR3 comprises 13 residues. The CDR3 is CSVEREMVGEQYF. Here the CDR3 DNA reads TGCAGCGTCGAGCGGGAAATGGTTGGCGAGCAGTACTTC.